The clone carrying this T cell receptor (beta chain) occurred many times. PBMCs were derived from about 9.1 ml fresh peripheral blood. The sample originates from a study of T cells in Graves' hyperthyroidism and ophthalmopathy. Germline V gene lookup returns CDR1 SGHTA and CDR2 FQGNSA. Trimming stripped 5 bases from V and 5 bases from J, with 8 bases between. This CDR3 region has 12 residues. Amplified TCR beta CDR3 regions derived from RNA transcripts. The TCR CDR3 first-round RT-PCR relied on the HTBI primer set. Using its own MiXCR run on the multiplex PCR reads, TCRdb lists one record per CDR3 protein. Of around 600,000 distinct CDR3 sequences listed, about 15% are singletons.

The sequenced sample consisted of blood. This sequence was found in a woman aged 45-59 years with Graves' ophthalmopathy. The gene calls are TRBV7-2 and TRBJ2-3; D remains unclear. The CDR3 loop reads CASSPKIDTQYF. The DNA of the CDR3 is TGTGCCAGCAGCCCAAAGATAGATACGCAGTATTTT.